This note documents a single T cell receptor (beta chain) sequence. In the same sample, other DNA sequences code for this CDR3. The source of the sample is a study of blood T cell repertoires in COVID-19. Produced via immunoSEQ multiplex PCR; TCRdb's table is partial and in-frame only. Of approximately 260,000 clones in the sample, roughly 85% were seen once. The sequence derives from a woman in her 70s with acute or convalescent COVID-19. The source material was peripheral blood.

The CDR3 DNA reads TGTGCCAGCAGCTTGGGGGGTAATTCACCCCTCCACTTT. It is translated as CASSLGGNSPLHF. The gene calls are TRBV7-9 and TRBJ1-6; a possible D gene is TRBD1 (5 bases). CDR1 is SEHNR, CDR2 FQNEAQ, per germline (reference sequence). V gave up 3 bases and J gave up 6 bases, with 6 bases separating them. The CDR3 covers 13 residues.